The sequence of this T cell receptor (beta chain) was determined in a study of molecular identifiers for immune sequencing clone quantification. Study-level points and caveats: Jurkat TCR RNA that was spiked in from one cell was reportedly detectable among one million naive cells. Effector cells had over 99% of their molecules in clones above 20 RNA copies, while naive cells had under 1%.

Points on this clonotype: What it binds is unknown. This could be a read error, since a much larger clone is one nucleotide away.

The V and J ends lost 4 bases and 1 base respectively, with 13 bases between them. Germline V gene data show CDR1 as LGHDT and CDR2 as YNNKEL (reference sequence). There are 16 residues in the CDR3. Bulk libraries came from a prior protocol with listed TCR primers. TCRdb used MiXCR to reprocess the PCR reads, holding one entry per CDR3 protein. The table records a few hundred thousand distinct CDR3 sequences, roughly 24% of them present only once. Naive CD8 T cells were picked out by sorting for CD8+CD4-CCR7+CD45RA+. V and J are TRBV3-1 and TRBJ2-2; D possibly matches TRBD1 or TRBD2 (5 bases each). The TCR originated in a human donor in good health. Some libraries in this study had Jurkat cell RNA spiked in. Material: naive CD8+ T cells from blood, with Jurkat cell RNA spiked in. Subset specified: FACS-sorted CD8+CD4-CCR7+CD45RA+ naive T cells. Here the CDR3 DNA reads TGTGCCAGCAGCCCCCGGGGACCTCTGAACACCGGGGAGCTGTTTTTT. This codes for CASSPRGPLNTGELFF.